The T cell receptor beta chain described here comes from a study of blood T cells in healthy people across ages. Points from the study as a whole: Any changes in expanded clonotypes were possibly confounded, as donor CMV status remained unknown.

It was with a sample-barcoded 5' primer and a J-beta primer mix that a second PCR of roughly 7 to 12 cycles was run. TCRdb called the 5' RACE reads again in MiXCR, with one record for every CDR3 protein. The sample lists hundreds of thousands of distinct CDR3 sequences; roughly 30% were seen once. The CDR3 has 15 amino acids. Trimming at V came to 7 bases and at J to 2 bases, leaving 9 bases not matched to a gene. Germline lookup yields CDR1 MNHNS and CDR2 SASEGT. The sample holds many counts of this clonotype. The antigen is undetermined. The origin of this receptor is a woman aged 80 or older in good health. Input material: blood. V is TRBV6-1 and J is TRBJ2-3; TRBD2 matches at 7 bases. The DNA of the CDR3 is TGTGCCAGCACTCGGACTAGATCCTTCACAGATACGCAGTATTTT. Residues: CASTRTRSFTDTQYF.